This note documents a single T cell receptor (beta chain) sequence. This record comes from a study of T cell changes during pregnancy in multiple sclerosis. Clones were sequenced by immunoSEQ multiplex PCR, and TCRdb holds only the in-frame ones, with some missing. The data hold about 40,000 clones, with 80% to 90% observed a single time. V trimming: 5 bases; J trimming: 2 bases; junction bases outside the gene matches: 5. Germline V CDR1 and CDR2: MDHEN, SYDVKM. The CDR3 has 16 residues. The sample was peripheral blood, taken in the first trimester of pregnancy. The sequence came from a female donor in good health, enrolled as a control in a pregnancy study. The J gene is TRBJ2-3, the V gene TRBV28; 12 bases fit TRBD1. CDR3 nucleotides: TGTGCCAGCAGTGCGGGACAGGGGGCGATCACAGATACGCAGTATTTT. Translated: CASSAGQGAITDTQYF.